A single sample gave rise to the 27 T cell receptor beta chains below, sequenced in a study of Ad26.COV2.S vaccination and SARS-CoV-2 variants. Treatment denoted: roughly 19 received Ad26.COV2.S at low or high dose, single or two shots; about 5 received placebo; per-sample allocation not given. Sampling occurred on day 63 after the first vaccine or placebo injection. The data were produced by immunoSEQ multiplex PCR, yet TCRdb's version contains in-frame clones alone and is incomplete. The sample has 350,000 to 400,000 clones, about 88% seen once. This material consisted of peripheral blood, taken in a trial of Ad26.COV2.S vaccine versus placebo. Receptor source: a person aged 18-65 years who received the Ad26.COV2.S COVID-19 vaccine or a placebo.

For the CDR3, the DNA is TGTGCCATCAGTGAGGACAGGGCGACCGGGGAGCTGTTTTTT. Protein sequence: CAISEDRATGELFF. The chain is built from TRBV10-3 and TRBJ2-2; 7 bases match TRBD1. Germline V gene sequence: CDR1 ENHRY, CDR2 SYGVKD. The CDR3 contains 14 residues. With V trimmed by 2 bases and J by 5 bases, 2 bases remained unmatched.

V gene TRBV19 combines with J gene TRBJ1-5; D is unclear. Germline loops: CDR1 LNHDA, CDR2 SQIVND (reference sequence). The CDR3 extends over 14 amino acids. The germline V and J ends were trimmed by 3 bases and 4 bases, with 10 bases remaining between them. Here the CDR3 reads CASSIWTGNQPQHF. The CDR3 DNA sequence: TGTGCCAGTAGTATCTGGACGGGGAATCAGCCCCAGCATTTT.

The chain links TRBV29-1 to TRBJ1-3, with D unresolved. The CDR3 loop spans 12 amino acids. V was trimmed by 6 bases and J by 0 bases, leaving 6 bases between them. The germline V gene has CDR1 SQVTM and CDR2 ANQGSEA. The CDR3 nucleotides are TGCAGCGTACGGAGCTCTGGAAACACCATATATTTT. Amino acid sequence: CSVRSSGNTIYF.

The V call is TRBV12-3 or TRBV12-4, the J call TRBJ2-7; D might be TRBD1 (6 bases). This CDR3 spans 13 amino acids. The V end was cut by 3 bases, the J end by 7 bases, with 13 bases between. The CDR3 spells CASSFTQGREQYF. The CDR3 region has the DNA TGTGCCAGCAGTTTCACACAGGGTCGGGAGCAGTACTTC.

The rearrangement joins TRBV3-1 (or the pseudogene TRBV3-2) to TRBJ1-4, with 9 bases aligning to TRBD1. The trim removed 1 base at V and 11 bases at J, leaving 5 bases unmatched. There are 14 residues in the CDR3. Germline CDR1 LGHDT, CDR2 YNNKEL (reference sequence). For the CDR3, the DNA is TGTGCCAGCAGCCAAGTGGGACAGGGAGGGAAACTGTTTTTT. It is translated as CASSQVGQGGKLFF.

V is TRBV7-2 and J is TRBJ2-1; possible D gene TRBD2, 9 bases. Germline assignment: CDR1 SGHTA and CDR2 FQGNSA. Trimming left V 1 base short and J 4 bases short, with 23 bases between. This CDR3 region has 19 residues. For the CDR3, the DNA is TGTGCCAGCAGCTTAGACGGGACAGGACTAGCGAGGATTTACAATGAGCAGTTCTTC. It yields the protein CASSLDGTGLARIYNEQFF.

V is TRBV7-3 and J is TRBJ2-1; TRBD2 matches at 8 bases. The germline V gene encodes CDR1 SGHTA and CDR2 FQGTGA. The CDR3 length is 17 residues. J lost 7 bases, V lost 7 bases, and 18 bases had no gene match. The CDR3 protein is CASTQNAGLVSRNEQFF. Written as DNA, the CDR3 is TGTGCCAGCACCCAAAATGCGGGACTAGTTAGCCGGAATGAGCAGTTCTTC. Full variable domain (missing parts from reference TRBV7-3 and TRBJ2-1): GAGVSQTPSNKVTEKGKYVELRCDPISGHTALYWYRQSLGQGPEFLIYFQGTGAADDSGLPNDRFFAVRPEGSVSTLKIQRTERGDSAVYLCASTQNAGLVSRNEQFFGPGTRLTVL.

J is TRBJ1-1 and V is TRBV10-2, with D possibly matching TRBD1 (6 bases). Germline V gives CDR1 WSHSY, CDR2 SAAADI. There are 14 residues in the CDR3. V gave up 11 bases and J gave up 5 bases, with 21 bases separating them. CDR3 sequence: CAAAGTPIGTEAFF. The CDR3 nucleotides read TGCGCCGCCGCCGGGACACCCATAGGGACTGAAGCTTTCTTT.

The rearrangement uses TRBV4-1 and TRBJ1-1; D not resolved. Trimming removed 5 bases from V and 0 bases from J, with 16 bases in between. Germline CDR1 is MGHRA and CDR2 is YSYEKL. The CDR3 is 16 residues long. This CDR3 reads CASSVYESYMNTEAFF. CDR3 bases: TGCGCCAGCAGCGTGTACGAGTCTTACATGAACACTGAAGCTTTCTTT.

The chain carries TRBV27 and TRBJ2-7; D is unclear. Deletions cut 2 bases from V and 4 bases from J, with 15 bases between. Germline assignment: CDR1 MNHEY and CDR2 SMNVEV (reference sequence). This CDR3 is 15 amino acids long. In DNA, the CDR3 is TGTGCCAGCAGTTTAAGAGCCTCCTTTTTGTACGAGCAGTACTTC. Its protein product is CASSLRASFLYEQYF.

The chain has TRBV6-6 and TRBJ2-5; 10 nucleotides match TRBD1. Germline trimming cut 2 bases from V and 4 bases from J; bases unmatched to any gene: 7. This CDR3 is 16 amino acids long. CDR1 and CDR2 from the germline V gene are MNHNY and SVGAGI (reference sequence). CDR3 bases: TGTGCCAGCAGTTACGGGACAGGGGCAGGGGGAGAGACCCAGTACTTC. It yields the protein CASSYGTGAGGETQYF.

The rearrangement joins TRBV2 to TRBJ1-1, with a possible D match to TRBD1 (5 bases). CDR1 SNHLY and CDR2 FYNNEI come from the germline V gene. The V gene lost 6 bases and the J gene lost 1 base, with 15 bases spanning the gap. This CDR3 contains 15 residues. The CDR3 nucleotides are TGTGCCAGCAGCCCGTCTATTACAGGGAACACTGAAGCTTTCTTT. Protein product: CASSPSITGNTEAFF.

V and J are TRBV19 and TRBJ2-7, with TRBD1 identical over 9 bases. Per germline, CDR1 LNHDA and CDR2 SQIVND (reference sequence). V was clipped by 5 bases and J by 3 bases; unmatched bases: 8. This CDR3 has 15 residues. The CDR3 sequence: CASSPGTGIFYEQYF. The CDR3 coding sequence is TGTGCCAGTAGTCCAGGGACAGGGATCTTCTACGAGCAGTACTTC.

Points on this clone: This sample also contains other DNA sequences that code for the same CDR3. V gene TRBV24-1 combines with J gene TRBJ2-5, with D hard to call. The germline V gene encodes CDR1 KGHDR and CDR2 SFDVKD. V lost 4 bases to trimming and J lost 5 bases, with 4 bases between them. This CDR3 comprises 11 residues. CDR3 sequence: CATSEGETQYF. The CDR3 DNA follows: TGTGCCACCAGTGAAGGGGAGACCCAGTACTTC.

The rearrangement links TRBV5-1 to TRBJ1-1; no clear D gene. Trimming removed 0 bases from V and 4 bases from J, with 7 bases in between. Per germline, CDR1 SGHRS and CDR2 YFSETQ. The CDR3 is 13 amino acids. In nucleotides, the CDR3 is TGCGCCAGCAGCTTGGACCTGTCCACTGAAGCTTTCTTT. Translation: CASSLDLSTEAFF.

The chain links TRBV3-1 (or the pseudogene TRBV3-2) to TRBJ2-6; 13 nucleotides match TRBD2. V lost 4 bases and J lost 4; bases outside the gene matches: 4. The germline V gene encodes CDR1 LGHDT and CDR2 YNNKEL (reference sequence). The CDR3 sequence is 17 residues long. This CDR3 reads CASSPGLAGKGANVLTF. DNA of the CDR3: TGTGCCAGCAGCCCGGGACTAGCGGGAAAGGGGGCCAACGTCCTGACTTTC.

This clone was seen just once. The chain joins TRBV2 to TRBJ1-5; TRBD1 is a possible D gene (5 bases). With 1 base removed from V and 4 bases from J, the gap between germline ends came to 11 bases. Germline assignment: CDR1 SNHLY and CDR2 FYNNEI. This CDR3 comprises 15 residues. In DNA form, the CDR3 reads TGTGCCAGCAGTGAAGAGGTGGGGGTAAATCAGCCCCAGCATTTT. This sequence encodes CASSEEVGVNQPQHF.

The V gene is TRBV10-3, the J gene TRBJ1-2; weak D call: TRBD1 (6 bases). There are 13 residues in the CDR3. V lost 6 bases, J lost 13 bases, and 21 bases lay in between. Germline lookup yields CDR1 ENHRY and CDR2 SYGVKD. This chain's CDR3 is CAISGNRDTFRTF. The CDR3 nucleotides are TGTGCCATCAGCGGGAACCGGGACACCTTTCGCACCTTC.

This clone showed up just once. J is TRBJ1-1 and V is TRBV7-9, with TRBD1 as a possible D gene (5 bases). CDR1 is SEHNR and CDR2 is FQNEAQ in the germline V gene (reference sequence). The length of the CDR3 is 14 residues. Trimming stripped 9 bases from V and 2 bases from J, with 16 bases between. CDR3 nucleotides: TGTGCCAGTAACCCGACAGTAATTAACACTGAAGCTTTCTTT. Its protein is CASNPTVINTEAFF.

J is TRBJ2-6 and V is TRBV3-1 (or the pseudogene TRBV3-2), with TRBD2 matching 10 bases. The V and J ends lost 3 bases and 4 bases, in that order; junction bases with no gene match: 6. The CDR3 runs to 17 residues. The V gene's germline CDR1 is LGHDT and CDR2 YNNKEL (reference sequence). The DNA for the CDR3 is TGTGCCAGCAGCCATACTAGCGGGACGGCCGGGGCCAACGTCCTGACTTTC. Translating it yields CASSHTSGTAGANVLTF.

V and J are TRBV28 and TRBJ2-1; TRBD2 matches 13 bases. The CDR3 is 17 amino acids. The V gene end was trimmed by 3 bases and the J gene end by 11 bases; junction bases not matched to a gene: 13. Germline V gene data show CDR1 as MDHEN and CDR2 as SYDVKM. CDR3 protein: CASSFRRRAGLAGQQFF. CDR3 coding DNA: TGTGCCAGCAGTTTCAGGCGTCGGGCGGGACTAGCGGGACAGCAGTTCTTC. Supplemented by reference TRBV28 and TRBJ2-1, the full variable domain reads DVKVTQSSRYLVKRTGEKVFLECVQDMDHENMFWYRQDPGLGLRLIYFSYDVKMKEKGDIPEGYSVSREKKERFSLILESASTNQTSMYLCASSFRRRAGLAGQQFFGPGTRLTVL.

The chain is built from TRBV5-1 and TRBJ2-2, with D perhaps TRBD2 (5 bases). Germline lookup yields CDR1 SGHRS and CDR2 YFSETQ. Deletions cut 6 bases from V and 5 bases from J, with 17 bases between. This CDR3 is 15 amino acids long. CDR3 DNA: TGCGCCAGCACCGAGGACCGGGGTAGGACCGGGGAGCTGTTTTTT. Translating gives CASTEDRGRTGELFF.

This clone was observed a single time. The chain is built from TRBV2 and TRBJ1-2; tentatively, D is TRBD1 (5 bases). Trimming left V 4 bases short and J 4 bases short, with 13 bases between. CDR1 SNHLY and CDR2 FYNNEI come from the germline V gene. The CDR3 totals 14 residues. CDR3 nucleotides: TGTGCCAGCAGTGCGGGCAGGGCCGGCTATGGCTACACCTTC. This sequence encodes CASSAGRAGYGYTF.

This clone was seen a single time. CDR3 sequence (DNA): TGTGCCACCAGCAGGTCAAACGATTACAATGAGCAGTTCTTC. As protein: CATSRSNDYNEQFF. V and J are TRBV15 and TRBJ2-1, with no clear D. Germline CDR1 is LNHNV and CDR2 is YYDKDF (reference sequence). The length of the CDR3 is 14 residues. Trimming cost V 3 bases and J 4 bases, with 10 bases left between them.

V gene TRBV5-1 combines with J gene TRBJ2-4; the D gene is possibly TRBD1 (7 bases). This CDR3 has 19 residues. Trimming shortened V by 0 bases and J by 1 base, and 20 bases separated the two germline ends. Per germline, CDR1 SGHRS and CDR2 YFSETQ. This CDR3 is CASSLGGTASEGAKNIQYF. The CDR3, as DNA: TGCGCCAGCAGCTTGGGCGGGACAGCTTCCGAGGGGGCCAAAAACATTCAGTACTTC.

The chain uses TRBV27 and TRBJ2-1; D is unresolved. Per germline, CDR1 MNHEY and CDR2 SMNVEV (reference sequence). The CDR3 spans 13 residues. V lost 4 bases, J lost 1 base, and 5 bases lay in between. The CDR3 sequence: CASSSQSYNEQFF. CDR3 coding DNA: TGTGCCAGCAGTTCTCAGTCCTACAATGAGCAGTTCTTC.

V usage is TRBV5-1 and J usage is TRBJ2-7; TRBD1 agrees at 8 bases. Trimming cost V 4 bases and J 2 bases; bases outside gene matches: 8. The length of the CDR3 is 15 residues. Germline V gene sequence: CDR1 SGHRS, CDR2 YFSETQ. The CDR3 loop is CASSQRETGAYEQYF. CDR3 nucleotide sequence: TGCGCCAGCAGCCAAAGAGAGACAGGGGCCTACGAGCAGTACTTC. The complete variable domain, with remaining parts taken from reference TRBV5-1 and TRBJ2-7, reads KAGVTQTPRYLIKTRGQQVTLSCSPISGHRSVSWYQQTPGQGLQFLFEYFSETQRNKGNFPGRFSGRQFSNSRSEMNVSTLELGDSALYLCASSQRETGAYEQYFGPGTRLTVT.